This T cell receptor beta chain was retrieved from a study of blood T cells in healthy people across ages. Only one count was recorded for this clonotype. Its antigen is still unknown. With a J-beta primer mix and a sample-barcoded 5' primer, a second PCR ran about 7 to 11 cycles. TCRdb analysed the 5' RACE reads with MiXCR anew, one entry per CDR3 protein. The sample records around 1.1 million distinct CDR3 sequences, around two fifths being singletons. CDR1 is SEHNR and CDR2 is FQNEAQ in the germline V gene (reference sequence). Trimming removed 8 bases from V and 2 bases from J; junction bases left unmatched: 9. There are 14 residues in the CDR3. Study findings and constraints: A strong correlation was found between TCR beta diversity and the percentage of naive T cells.

The sample comprised blood. The V and J genes are TRBV7-9 and TRBJ2-7, with 7 bases identical to TRBD1. The sequence was obtained from a man aged 18-30 years in good health. This CDR3 is CASVHRDRAYEQYF. The CDR3 nucleotides read TGTGCCAGCGTTCACCGGGACAGAGCCTACGAGCAGTACTTC.